This T cell receptor (beta chain) stems from a study of T cell responses to AZD1222 COVID-19 vaccine (dated by TCRdb to the early 2020s). In the study overall: A total of roughly 240 trial participants underwent TCR sequencing, of whom nearly 210 received two doses of AZD1222 and some 26 received two doses of the MenACWY control vaccine. Trial participants were enrolled into age subgroups of 18-55, 56-69 and 70-plus years, which contained approximately 150, 30 and 60 TCR-sequenced participants, respectively.

The sample's time point label, decoded: about 28 days (+/-7) after the second vaccine dose. AZD1222 recipients with second doses at about 4 weeks or about 12 weeks were pooled, because spike-specific TCR depth and breadth did not differ between schedules. Vaccinee samples came from UK trials COV001 and COV002, including a single-blind randomized controlled phase 2/3 trial of AZD1222 (ChAdOx1 nCoV-19) in healthy adults. For TCRbeta chain sequencing, PBMC samples from trial participants were taken at day 0 and at day 28 after the second dose. To note about this clone: Its binding antigen is unknown. Base qualities are missing; no much larger clone stands one base away.

What the study reported, not specific to this receptor: Vaccine-associated CD4 TCRs spanned the whole spike protein, with dominant responses in regions 160-218 and 743-854. In the small 56-69-year group, the increase in depth fell short of significance, most likely because of low power. Participants were mostly white British and included more females than males, and it was suggested by the authors that clonal diversity may have been underestimated. After two AZD1222 doses, both the breadth and the depth of spike-specific TCRs were significantly higher than at day 0 and than in MenACWY recipients. Reportedly, almost half of the unique spike-specific TCRs recognized epitopes lying outside the regions that are mutated in the B.1.351 and B.1.1.7 variants. Conclusions about previously exposed vaccinees were limited because only six AZD1222 recipients were SARS-CoV-2 seropositive at baseline. Because no day 14 peak-response samples were available, repertoires were characterized only after the peak T cell response.

Trimming removed 4 bases from V and 0 bases from J, leaving 12 bases between the germline ends. The germline V gene yields SGHDN for CDR1 and FVKESK for CDR2. Inclusive of the bounding cysteine and phenylalanine, the CDR3 is 15 residues long. The entry retains the CDR3 DNA only, 45 bases that are in frame from base 1. The CDR3 regions of human TCRbeta chains were analyzed by immunosequencing. Turning to the authors' computational methods: TCRs in the repertoires were compared against a reference library of SARS-CoV-2-specific TCRs that had been generated with the MIRA antigen-specificity platform. Breadth meant the fraction of unique TCRs that were SARS-CoV-2-associated, whereas depth meant the fraction of total T cells that were SARS-CoV-2-associated. Using the MIRA data, each spike-specific TCR was assigned both to the spike region to which the TCR was reactive and to a CD4 or CD8 class. Log10-transformed breadth and depth values were compared by one-way ANOVA with Sidak's multiple comparisons tests. TCRdb mirrors the immuneACCESS table, restricted to in-frame sequences. Some clones are absent from its copies; in checked studies, under half trace to an unresolved V gene, and the reason for the others is unknown. V and J calls and clone size are copied from that table; D and trimming were computed from the DNA. Across this sample there are fewer than 90,000 clones, with roughly 86% seen only once. In total, the top ten clones hold 5.6% of the sample.

This clonotype originated in an adult who received the AZD1222 COVID-19 vaccine. This specimen was peripheral blood, taken 28 days after the second AZD1222 dose. The chain is encoded by TRBV14 joined to TRBJ1-1; the D gene is perhaps TRBD1, on 6 matching bases. For the CDR3, the sequence is CASSLRTVMNTEAFF. The DNA sequence follows: TGTGCCAGCAGCCTGAGGACAGTTATGAACACTGAAGCTTTCTTT.